Listed below are T cell receptor beta chains from one sample, sequenced in a study of CD8+ T cells in alopecia areata. Method: immunoSEQ multiplex PCR; TCRdb's copy keeps in-frame clones and lacks some. Here the sample spans about 250,000 clones, about 68% being singletons. This specimen consisted of CD4+ T cells sorted from blood, obtained at week 0. All receptors derive from a human donor with alopecia areata. Each CDR3 is given with its conserved first and last residue. D genes are given only for firm matches. Size is stated for part of the rows, as once, few or many counts, or as a class when the clone is expanded.

J	D	V	size	CDR3	DNA
TRBJ2-7	TRBD1	TRBV6-5	-	CASSYTGASYEQYF	TGTGCCAGCAGTTATACAGGGGCCTCCTACGAGCAGTACTTC
TRBJ1-6	-	TRBV7-6	-	CASSLSWGGNSPLHF	TGTGCCAGCAGCTTAAGCTGGGGTGGGAATTCACCCCTCCACTTT
TRBJ2-2	TRBD1	TRBV30	-	CAWSVTAGGRAGELFF	TGTGCCTGGAGTGTAACGGCAGGGGGTCGCGCCGGGGAGCTGTTTTTT
TRBJ2-3	TRBD2	TRBV18	-	CASSSKRGSTDTQYF	TGTGCCAGCTCAAGTAAGCGGGGGAGCACAGATACGCAGTATTTT
TRBJ2-2	-	TRBV14	once	CASSQEQGIPGELFF	TGTGCCAGCAGTCAAGAACAGGGTATCCCCGGGGAGCTGTTTTTT
TRBJ2-7	-	TRBV5-1	-	CASSPGGAGEYEQYF	TGCGCCAGCAGCCCGGGGGGAGCAGGGGAGTACGAGCAGTACTTC
TRBJ2-1	-	TRBV20-1	-	CSARLYNEQFF	TGCAGTGCTAGACTCTACAATGAGCAGTTCTTC
TRBJ1-2	-	TRBV14	few	CASSHGPSYGYTF	TGTGCCAGCAGCCACGGCCCTAGCTATGGCTACACCTTC
TRBJ2-7	-	TRBV7-2	-	CASSLVRAYEQYF	TGTGCCAGCAGCTTAGTCAGGGCCTACGAGCAGTACTTC
TRBJ2-5	TRBD2	TRBV7-2	-	CASSSHWTSGEETQYF	TGTGCCAGCAGCTCCCATTGGACTAGCGGGGAAGAGACCCAGTACTTC
TRBJ2-5	-	TRBV29-1	few	CSASEGFGETQYF	TGCAGCGCCTCCGAGGGCTTCGGAGAGACCCAGTACTTC
TRBJ2-6	-	TRBV11-2	-	CASSLQGFGANVLTF	TGTGCCAGCAGCTTACAGGGTTTTGGGGCCAACGTCCTGACTTTC
TRBJ2-1	-	TRBV5-4	-	CASSRTNEQFF	TGTGCCAGCAGCAGGACAAACGAGCAGTTCTTC
TRBJ1-4	-	TRBV7-9	few	CASSPRGGEKLFF	TGTGCCAGCAGCCCTCGGGGTGGTGAAAAACTGTTTTTT
TRBJ2-5	TRBD2	TRBV7-2	once	CASSLSSSGGQETQYF	TGTGCCAGCAGCTTATCTTCTAGCGGGGGGCAAGAGACCCAGTACTTC
TRBJ2-7	-	TRBV4-2	-	CASSRDGYEQYF	TGTGCCAGCAGCCGGGACGGCTACGAGCAGTACTTC
TRBJ2-6	-	TRBV7-2	-	CASSLVTGQRSGANVLTF	TGTGCCAGCAGCTTAGTTACAGGGCAAAGGTCTGGGGCCAACGTCCTGACTTTC
TRBJ2-3	TRBD1	TRBV29-1	few	CSTQGDRGTDTQYF	TGCAGCACCCAGGGGGACAGGGGCACAGATACGCAGTATTTT
TRBJ2-3	-	TRBV29-1	-	CSVAQADTQYF	TGCAGCGTTGCGCAAGCAGATACGCAGTATTTT
TRBJ1-1	-	TRBV5-6	-	CASSLGPEAFF	TGTGCCAGCAGCCTGGGTCCTGAAGCTTTCTTT
TRBJ1-1	-	TRBV30	-	CRGKTENTEAFF	TGTCGGGGGAAGACAGAGAACACTGAAGCTTTCTTT
TRBJ1-5	-	TRBV7-2	-	CASSLSSNQPQHF	TGTGCCAGCAGCTTAAGTAGCAATCAGCCCCAGCATTTT
TRBJ2-4	-	TRBV2	-	CASKVAPAKNIQYF	TGTGCCAGCAAGGTAGCTCCAGCCAAAAACATTCAGTACTTC
TRBJ2-5	TRBD1	TRBV7-6	-	CASSPQGRGQETQYF	TGTGCCAGCAGCCCCCAGGGCAGGGGGCAAGAGACCCAGTACTTC
TRBJ2-7	-	TRBV4-2	-	CASSQAPSYEQYF	TGTGCCAGCAGCCAGGCCCCTTCCTACGAGCAGTACTTC
TRBJ2-1	-	TRBV29-1	-	CSANRVQNNEQFF	TGCAGCGCCAACCGGGTCCAAAACAATGAGCAGTTCTTC
TRBJ1-1	TRBD1	TRBV29-1	once	CSVHRGTEAFF	TGCAGCGTGCACAGGGGCACTGAAGCTTTCTTT
TRBJ2-1	TRBD1	TRBV7-2	once	CASSLVVGGGKSSYNEQFF	TGTGCCAGCAGCTTAGTAGTAGGGGGCGGAAAGAGCTCCTACAATGAGCAGTTCTTC
TRBJ2-3	-	TRBV30	-	CAWSGTDTQYF	TGTGCCTGGAGTGGAACTGATACGCAGTATTTT
TRBJ2-5	TRBD1	TRBV6-5	-	CASSSLTGGKTQYF	TGTGCCAGCAGTTCCCTGACAGGGGGAAAGACCCAGTACTTC
TRBJ2-2	-	TRBV30	-	CAWRKWETDTGELFF	TGTGCCTGGAGGAAATGGGAGACAGACACCGGGGAGCTGTTTTTT
TRBJ1-2	TRBD1	TRBV9	-	CASSATSTGDYGYTF	TGTGCCAGCAGCGCAACTTCGACAGGGGACTATGGCTACACCTTC
TRBJ2-6	TRBD1	TRBV29-1	-	CSVEEGQGASGANVLTF	TGCAGCGTTGAAGAGGGACAGGGGGCTAGTGGGGCCAACGTCCTGACTTTC
TRBJ1-1	-	TRBV29-1	few	CSASPTPNTEAFF	TGCAGCGCCTCCCCGACGCCGAACACTGAAGCTTTCTTT
TRBJ2-1	TRBD1	TRBV9	once	CASSVVSGQGDNEQFF	TGTGCCAGCAGCGTAGTCTCGGGACAGGGAGACAATGAGCAGTTCTTC
TRBJ2-3	-	TRBV7-2	-	CASSPADTQYF	TGTGCCAGCAGCCCAGCAGATACGCAGTATTTT
TRBJ2-5	TRBD1	TRBV4-1	-	CASSQSPGTGQETQYF	TGCGCCAGCAGCCAATCGCCCGGGACAGGCCAAGAGACCCAGTACTTC
TRBJ2-5	TRBD2	TRBV6-5	-	CASSYSFPGGETQYF	TGTGCCAGCAGTTACTCTTTTCCGGGAGGAGAGACCCAGTACTTC
TRBJ2-2	-	TRBV29-1	-	CSVWGGSNTGELFF	TGCAGCGTCTGGGGGGGCTCGAACACCGGGGAGCTGTTTTTT
TRBJ1-2	-	TRBV25-1	-	CASSVFRENYGYTF	TGTGCCAGCAGTGTGTTCAGGGAGAACTATGGCTACACCTTC
TRBJ1-6	-	TRBV25-1	-	CASSDWFSGDSPLHF	TGTGCCAGCAGTGATTGGTTTTCCGGGGATTCACCCCTCCACTTT
TRBJ1-2	-	TRBV7-2	-	CASSFRVESYGYTF	TGTGCCAGCAGCTTCCGGGTCGAAAGCTATGGCTACACCTTC
TRBJ2-7	TRBD2	TRBV28	few	CASTSTSGRYEQYF	TGTGCCAGCACCTCGACTAGCGGGCGCTACGAGCAGTACTTC
TRBJ2-5	-	TRBV7-8	-	CASSSPEGGLQETQYF	TGTGCCAGCAGCTCTCCCGAGGGAGGACTACAAGAGACCCAGTACTTC
TRBJ1-2	-	TRBV30	-	CAWTGGLGYTF	TGTGCCTGGACCGGTGGCCTGGGCTACACCTTC
TRBJ2-7	-	TRBV10-3	-	CAISEAGTPYEQYF	TGTGCCATCAGTGAGGCCGGGACACCGTACGAGCAGTACTTC
TRBJ1-6	-	TRBV27	-	CASSPHRESHSPLHF	TGTGCCAGCAGTCCCCACAGGGAATCGCATTCACCCCTCCACTTT
TRBJ2-1	-	TRBV4-3	-	CASSRDYNEQFF	TGCGCCAGCAGCCGCGACTACAATGAGCAGTTCTTC
TRBJ1-5	-	TRBV5-1	-	CASSLEVGQPQHF	TGCGCCAGCAGCTTGGAGGTGGGACAGCCCCAGCATTTT
TRBJ1-1	-	TRBV18	-	CASSPSRDTEAFF	TGTGCCAGCTCACCTTCTAGGGACACTGAAGCTTTCTTT
TRBJ2-7	-	TRBV2	few	CASNWAGYEQYF	TGTGCCAGCAACTGGGCGGGCTACGAGCAGTACTTC
TRBJ2-5	-	TRBV19	once	CASSPGGETQYF	TGTGCCAGTAGTCCCGGGGGAGAGACCCAGTACTTC
TRBJ2-6	TRBD1	TRBV5-4	few	CASSLRTGFNSGANVLTF	TGTGCCAGCAGCCTCCGGACAGGGTTTAACTCTGGGGCCAACGTCCTGACTTTC